The rows below give T cell receptor beta chains drawn from one sample of a study of Ad26.COV2.S vaccination and SARS-CoV-2 variants. The table came from immunoSEQ multiplex PCR; TCRdb's copy has only in-frame clones and leaves some out. The sample yields hundreds of thousands of clones, around four fifths seen once. Sequenced material: peripheral blood, taken in a trial of Ad26.COV2.S vaccine versus placebo. These receptors originate from a person aged 18-65 years who received the Ad26.COV2.S COVID-19 vaccine or a placebo. The CDR3 runs from the conserved cysteine through the conserved F or W. D genes are given only for firm matches.

D gene: .
V gene: TRBV6-2/TRBV6-3
J gene: TRBJ2-7
CDR3 protein: CASSARDWPYEQYF

D gene: .
V gene: TRBV12-5
J gene: TRBJ2-7
CDR3 protein: CASAPKGGAYEQYF

D gene: TRBD1
V gene: TRBV5-4
J gene: TRBJ2-7
CDR3 protein: CASSTGGGRNEQYF

D gene: .
V gene: TRBV5-1
J gene: TRBJ1-4
CDR3 protein: CASSSSGNANEKLFF

D gene: .
V gene: TRBV5-1
J gene: TRBJ2-7
CDR3 protein: CASSSGTADYEQYF

D gene: TRBD2
V gene: TRBV19
J gene: TRBJ2-7
CDR3 protein: CASSAGETYEQYF

D gene: .
V gene: TRBV2
J gene: TRBJ2-7
CDR3 protein: CASSASGYEQYF

D gene: TRBD2
V gene: TRBV4-1
J gene: TRBJ2-1
CDR3 protein: CASSQRLAGASYNEQFF

D gene: TRBD2
V gene: TRBV10-3
J gene: TRBJ2-1
CDR3 protein: CAISETSGPYNEQFF

D gene: .
V gene: TRBV24-1
J gene: TRBJ1-3
CDR3 protein: CATSTGLTRHKDGNTIYF

D gene: TRBD1
V gene: TRBV14
J gene: TRBJ2-7
CDR3 protein: CASSPGQSWVQYF

D gene: .
V gene: TRBV4-2
J gene: TRBJ1-2
CDR3 protein: CASSPGQTNYGYTF

D gene: .
V gene: TRBV10-2
J gene: TRBJ1-3
CDR3 protein: CASSGRGWWPGNTIYF

D gene: .
V gene: TRBV2
J gene: TRBJ2-3
CDR3 protein: CASKVNPADTQYF

D gene: TRBD1
V gene: TRBV28
J gene: TRBJ2-1
CDR3 protein: CASSLSGTGLDYNEQFF

D gene: .
V gene: TRBV27
J gene: TRBJ1-1
CDR3 protein: CASRGFHSDGRNTEAFF

D gene: TRBD2
V gene: TRBV4-2
J gene: TRBJ2-3
CDR3 protein: CASRGPSGRAGDTQYF

D gene: TRBD1
V gene: TRBV7-2
J gene: TRBJ2-5
CDR3 protein: CASSLPRGTVQETQYF

D gene: TRBD2
V gene: TRBV2
J gene: TRBJ2-3
CDR3 protein: CASGRDFTYTQYF

D gene: .
V gene: TRBV29-1
J gene: TRBJ1-2
CDR3 protein: CSDLPGHHYGYTF

D gene: .
V gene: TRBV5-6
J gene: TRBJ2-1
CDR3 protein: CASTPRVFNNEQFF

D gene: .
V gene: TRBV30
J gene: TRBJ1-3
CDR3 protein: CAWSVLPLSGNTIYF

D gene: TRBD1
V gene: TRBV7-8
J gene: TRBJ1-5
CDR3 protein: CASSSGQGSRQPQHF

D gene: .
V gene: TRBV27
J gene: TRBJ1-2
CDR3 protein: CASSLRRGARGMDYGYTF

D gene: .
V gene: TRBV5-1
J gene: TRBJ1-1
CDR3 protein: CASSLETSTEAFF

D gene: .
V gene: TRBV14
J gene: TRBJ1-1
CDR3 protein: CASSQGAYWNTEAFF

D gene: .
V gene: TRBV7-3
J gene: TRBJ2-5
CDR3 protein: CASSLNNAGSRQETQYF

D gene: TRBD1
V gene: TRBV28
J gene: TRBJ1-5
CDR3 protein: CASRGTAYQPQHF

D gene: .
V gene: TRBV18
J gene: TRBJ2-1
CDR3 protein: CASSPYVSSYNEQFF

D gene: .
V gene: TRBV4-1
J gene: TRBJ1-2
CDR3 protein: CASSQDGVPYNYGYTF

D gene: .
V gene: TRBV9
J gene: TRBJ2-1
CDR3 protein: CASSWGGRDRPYNEQFF

D gene: .
V gene: TRBV6-5
J gene: TRBJ1-2
CDR3 protein: CASSYSGVYGYTF

D gene: .
V gene: TRBV7-2
J gene: TRBJ1-1
CDR3 protein: CASSSRAGNTEAFF

D gene: .
V gene: TRBV7-9
J gene: TRBJ2-5
CDR3 protein: CASSRFEETQYF

D gene: .
V gene: TRBV24-1
J gene: TRBJ1-1
CDR3 protein: CATSTPGNTEAFF

D gene: TRBD2
V gene: TRBV3-1/TRBV3-2
J gene: TRBJ2-1
CDR3 protein: CASSRPGGGWNEQFF

D gene: .
V gene: TRBV6-2/TRBV6-3
J gene: TRBJ2-3
CDR3 protein: CASSSPNPRVDTQYF

D gene: TRBD2
V gene: TRBV10-3
J gene: TRBJ2-1
CDR3 protein: CAIQEGAGGLSYNEQFF

D gene: .
V gene: TRBV6-2/TRBV6-3
J gene: TRBJ1-5
CDR3 protein: CASSRAGDSNQPQHF

D gene: .
V gene: TRBV9
J gene: TRBJ2-3
CDR3 protein: CASSVGRVQEGDTQYF

D gene: .
V gene: TRBV12-3/TRBV12-4
J gene: TRBJ1-1
CDR3 protein: CASSPIKGTEAFF

D gene: .
V gene: TRBV4-2
J gene: TRBJ2-3
CDR3 protein: CASSQRVGGVIYF

D gene: .
V gene: TRBV6-5
J gene: TRBJ2-7
CDR3 protein: CASSYSRRVKIDEQYF

D gene: .
V gene: TRBV5-1
J gene: TRBJ1-6
CDR3 protein: CASSLSGYNSPLHF

D gene: .
V gene: TRBV14
J gene: TRBJ2-5
CDR3 protein: CASSRTGLRKTQYF

D gene: .
V gene: TRBV7-3
J gene: TRBJ2-2
CDR3 protein: CASSSFGGELFF

D gene: .
V gene: TRBV6-5
J gene: TRBJ1-5
CDR3 protein: CASRLQGTSNQPQHF

D gene: TRBD1
V gene: TRBV19
J gene: TRBJ1-3
CDR3 protein: CASGGQGGNTIYF

D gene: .
V gene: TRBV21-1
J gene: TRBJ2-4
CDR3 protein: CASSSMTGDKNIQYF

D gene: .
V gene: TRBV12-3/TRBV12-4
J gene: TRBJ1-1
CDR3 protein: CASRAGETEAFF

D gene: TRBD1
V gene: TRBV30
J gene: TRBJ1-2
CDR3 protein: CAWSVTVGGIDGYTF

D gene: .
V gene: TRBV5-4
J gene: TRBJ1-6
CDR3 protein: CASSLDEESPLHF

D gene: .
V gene: TRBV6-6
J gene: TRBJ2-3
CDR3 protein: CASSYQGTDTQYF

D gene: .
V gene: TRBV19
J gene: TRBJ2-7
CDR3 protein: CASSIAPNAYEQYF